Listed below are T cell receptor beta chains from one sample, sequenced in a study of neurological immune-mediated disorders. MiXCR was run by TCRdb on the 5' RACE reads, yielding one entry per CDR3 protein. The table lists fewer than 55,000 distinct CDR3 sequences, roughly an eighth of them singletons. Specimen: PBMCs. These receptor sequences come from a male donor with HTLV-1-associated myelopathy (HAM/TSP). Both conserved end residues are part of each CDR3. The order of the fields is V gene, D gene, clone size, J gene, CDR3 protein, CDR3 DNA. D genes are given only for firm matches. Clone sizes are given selectively: once, few, many, or a class where the clone is expanded.

v_gene: TRBV25-1
d_gene: -
abundance: many
j_gene: TRBJ1-2
CDR3aa: CASSEYGDLDYGYTF
CDR3nt: TGTGCCAGCAGTGAATACGGGGATCTGGACTATGGCTACACCTTC

v_gene: TRBV5-1
d_gene: -
abundance: many
j_gene: TRBJ2-4
CDR3aa: CASSLELAPSKNIQYF
CDR3nt: TGCGCCAGCAGCTTGGAATTAGCTCCCTCCAAAAACATTCAGTACTTC

v_gene: TRBV6-5
d_gene: -
abundance: few
j_gene: TRBJ1-2
CDR3aa: CASSDAGSGDGYTF
CDR3nt: TGTGCCAGCAGTGACGCAGGTTCCGGGGATGGCTACACCTTC

v_gene: TRBV5-1
d_gene: -
abundance: -
j_gene: TRBJ1-1
CDR3aa: CASTDLTQVNSEAFF
CDR3nt: TGCGCCAGCACCGACCTTACTCAGGTGAACTCTGAAGCTTTCTTT

v_gene: TRBV12-3/TRBV12-4
d_gene: -
abundance: many
j_gene: TRBJ1-3
CDR3aa: CASNIQGRGNTIYF
CDR3nt: TGTGCCAGCAATATACAGGGCAGAGGAAACACCATATATTTT

v_gene: TRBV7-2
d_gene: -
abundance: many
j_gene: TRBJ2-7
CDR3aa: CASSPYYEQYF
CDR3nt: TGTGCCAGCAGCCCTTACTACGAGCAGTACTTC

v_gene: TRBV12-5
d_gene: -
abundance: many
j_gene: TRBJ2-5
CDR3aa: CASALTETQYF
CDR3nt: TGTGCTAGTGCCCTGACAGAGACCCAGTACTTC

v_gene: TRBV2
d_gene: -
abundance: many
j_gene: TRBJ1-6
CDR3aa: CASIKFRGNSPLHF
CDR3nt: TGTGCCAGCATTAAGTTCAGAGGGAATTCACCCCTCCACTTT

v_gene: TRBV7-3
d_gene: -
abundance: many
j_gene: TRBJ2-7
CDR3aa: CASSLTGRSDEQYF
CDR3nt: TGTGCCAGCAGCTTAACGGGCAGGTCGGACGAGCAGTACTTC

v_gene: TRBV14
d_gene: -
abundance: -
j_gene: TRBJ1-5
CDR3aa: CASSPGARHF
CDR3nt: TGTGCCAGCAGCCCGGGGGCCCGGCATTTT

v_gene: TRBV5-1
d_gene: TRBD1
abundance: many
j_gene: TRBJ2-1
CDR3aa: CASSPKVSGQGTNEQFF
CDR3nt: TGCGCCAGCAGCCCGAAGGTTTCGGGACAGGGTACGAATGAGCAGTTCTTC

v_gene: TRBV3-1
d_gene: -
abundance: many
j_gene: TRBJ2-3
CDR3aa: CASSQRGTDTQYF
CDR3nt: TGTGCCAGCAGCCAGCGGGGCACAGATACGCAGTATTTT

v_gene: TRBV20-1
d_gene: -
abundance: many
j_gene: TRBJ1-4
CDR3aa: CSARDILAAANEKLFF
CDR3nt: TGCAGTGCTAGAGATATCCTGGCAGCGGCTAATGAAAAACTGTTTTTT

v_gene: TRBV7-9
d_gene: -
abundance: -
j_gene: TRBJ2-3
CDR3aa: CASRQNRHRFTDTQYF
CDR3nt: TGTGCCAGCAGACAGAACCGGCACAGGTTCACAGATACGCAGTATTTT

v_gene: TRBV24-1
d_gene: TRBD2
abundance: many
j_gene: TRBJ2-1
CDR3aa: CATSDAGTSAYNEQFF
CDR3nt: TGTGCCACCAGTGATGCCGGGACTAGCGCCTACAATGAGCAGTTCTTC

v_gene: TRBV20-1
d_gene: -
abundance: many
j_gene: TRBJ2-7
CDR3aa: CSARAGGERRSYEQYF
CDR3nt: TGCAGTGCTAGGGCTGGGGGCGAAAGGCGATCCTACGAGCAGTACTTC

v_gene: TRBV4-3
d_gene: -
abundance: many
j_gene: TRBJ2-5
CDR3aa: CASSQGGGGLSRETQYF
CDR3nt: TGCGCCAGCAGCCAGGGAGGGGGGGGGCTATCCCGCGAGACCCAGTACTTC

v_gene: TRBV9
d_gene: -
abundance: many
j_gene: TRBJ1-2
CDR3aa: CASSVVAAGGGYTF
CDR3nt: TGTGCCAGCAGCGTAGTGGCCGCCGGAGGAGGCTACACCTTC

v_gene: TRBV10-3
d_gene: -
abundance: many
j_gene: TRBJ1-6
CDR3aa: CAISAGDGTPLHF
CDR3nt: TGTGCCATCAGTGCTGGGGACGGAACACCCCTCCACTTT

v_gene: TRBV5-1
d_gene: TRBD1
abundance: many
j_gene: TRBJ2-1
CDR3aa: CASSIGQGAVNEQFF
CDR3nt: TGCGCCAGCAGCATTGGACAGGGGGCGGTTAATGAGCAGTTCTTC

v_gene: TRBV20-1
d_gene: TRBD1
abundance: many
j_gene: TRBJ1-1
CDR3aa: CSADDRGSNTEAFF
CDR3nt: TGCAGTGCTGATGACAGGGGGTCAAACACTGAAGCTTTCTTT

v_gene: TRBV20-1
d_gene: -
abundance: many
j_gene: TRBJ2-1
CDR3aa: CSAALLYNEQFF
CDR3nt: TGCAGTGCAGCGTTACTCTACAATGAGCAGTTCTTC

v_gene: TRBV7-9
d_gene: -
abundance: many
j_gene: TRBJ2-2
CDR3aa: CASSLGNTGELFF
CDR3nt: TGTGCCAGCAGCTTGGGTAACACCGGGGAGCTGTTTTTT

v_gene: TRBV5-6
d_gene: -
abundance: many
j_gene: TRBJ2-1
CDR3aa: CASSQLVATGRYNEQFF
CDR3nt: TGTGCCAGCAGCCAGTTGGTGGCGACAGGGAGGTACAATGAGCAGTTCTTC

v_gene: TRBV28
d_gene: -
abundance: many
j_gene: TRBJ2-5
CDR3aa: CASSFSRVEKETQYF
CDR3nt: TGTGCCAGCAGTTTCTCCAGGGTGGAGAAAGAGACCCAGTACTTC

v_gene: TRBV3-1
d_gene: -
abundance: many
j_gene: TRBJ2-3
CDR3aa: CASSFSPDTQYF
CDR3nt: TGTGCCAGCAGCTTCTCCCCAGATACGCAGTATTTT

v_gene: TRBV5-1
d_gene: TRBD1
abundance: many
j_gene: TRBJ2-7
CDR3aa: CASSPPGQGYEQYF
CDR3nt: TGCGCCAGCAGCCCGCCGGGACAGGGATACGAGCAGTACTTC